A single sample gave rise to the 4 T cell receptor beta chains below, sequenced in a study of cytomegalovirus exposure and HLA in healthy donors. PCR amplification relied on 60 Vbeta primers (plus 13 Jbeta primers). Sequenced by immunoSEQ multiplex PCR; TCRdb stores in-frame clones only, minus some. Of around 200,000 clones listed, roughly four fifths were seen once; the top ten hold roughly 1.6%. Sequencing input: PBMCs. These receptor sequences come from a man aged 45-65 years in good health and CMV-seronegative.

The rearrangement links TRBV15 to TRBJ2-5, with 7 bases that match TRBD2. V was clipped by 5 bases and J by 5 bases; unmatched bases: 8. Germline V gives CDR1 LNHNV, CDR2 YYDKDF (reference sequence). The length of the CDR3 is 14 residues. CDR3 DNA sequence: TGTGCCACCAGCTCCCGACTAGCACGTGAGACCCAGTACTTC. Its protein product is CATSSRLARETQYF. Combining the CDR3 with reference TRBV15 and TRBJ2-5 gives the whole variable domain DAMVIQNPRYQVTQFGKPVTLSCSQTLNHNVMYWYQQKSSQAPKLLFHYYDKDFNNEADTPDNFQSRRPNTSFCFLDIRSPGLGDTAMYLCATSSRLARETQYFGPGTRLLVL.

The genes are TRBV4-3 and TRBJ2-2; TRBD1 matches at 8 bases. Germline V lookup: CDR1 LGHNA, CDR2 YSLEER. The CDR3 covers 16 residues. V dropped 2 bases and J dropped 3; count of bases not matched to a gene: 5. CDR3 region: CASSQYQGADTGELFF. The CDR3 DNA is TGCGCCAGCAGCCAATATCAGGGGGCGGACACCGGGGAGCTGTTTTTT.

This clone was seen more than once but under ten times. V usage is TRBV9 and J usage is TRBJ1-3; a possible D gene is TRBD1 (5 bases). CDR1 is SGDLS and CDR2 is YYNGEE in the germline V gene. CDR3 length: 16 amino acids. V lost 2 bases to trimming and J lost 0 bases, with 12 bases between them. The CDR3 DNA is TGTGCCAGCAGCGTGGGGGGGACTTACTCTGGAAACACCATATATTTT. This sequence encodes CASSVGGTYSGNTIYF.

A few counts support this clone. The chain recombines TRBV4-2 with TRBJ1-5, with TRBD1 identical over 7 bases. The trim removed 0 bases at V and 4 bases at J, leaving 3 bases unmatched. Germline assignment: CDR1 LGHNA and CDR2 YNFKEQ. The CDR3 is made up of 15 amino acids. The CDR3 DNA reads TGTGCCAGCAGCCAAGACGGACAGGCTAATCAGCCCCAGCATTTT. As protein: CASSQDGQANQPQHF.